The entry below describes one TCR beta chain. Its antigen is currently unknown. Profiled with immunoSEQ multiplex PCR; TCRdb holds only in-frame clones, not every one. Of approximately 9,500 clones listed, 60% to 85% are singletons. The data derive from a study of CD4+ T cells in melanoma. Study findings and constraints: Diverse differentiation states were reported for melanoma neoantigen-specific CD4+ T cells. CD8+ T cell, macrophage and B cell function reportedly correlated with neoantigen-specific CD4+ T cells.

Germline loops: CDR1 MNHEY, CDR2 SVGEGT. The ends lost 4 bases at V and 5 bases at J; junction bases unmatched: 9. This CDR3 comprises 16 residues. This chain links TRBV6-2 or TRBV6-3 with TRBJ2-3; TRBD1 agrees at 10 bases. Sequencing used cells from a culture (not recorded whether cultured in vitro). The clonotype comes from a human donor with melanoma. CDR3 nucleotide sequence: TGTGCCAGCAGTTCTTATTCCGGGACAGGGGAAGATACGCAGTATTTT. The encoded protein is CASSSYSGTGEDTQYF.